The 25 T cell receptor beta chains in this list originate from one sample, sequenced in a study of T cell repertoires in cytomegalovirus infection. Their specific antigens are unknown. TCRdb redid the calling of the reads with MiXCR, one entry per CDR3 protein. The table shows fewer than 900,000 distinct CDR3 sequences, with almost 30% occurring only once. Sequenced here: cultured CD8+ T cells from PBMCs, sampled from culture after CMV antigen stimulation. Every receptor here comes from a human donor in good health (CMV status not recorded). Some clones in this sample may be carry-over from other donors' samples.

This chain uses TRBV6-8 with TRBJ1-2; D possibly corresponds to TRBD1 (5 bases). The germline V gene encodes CDR1 MNHGY and CDR2 SAAAGT. The CDR3 consists of 13 residues. Trimming shortened V by 0 bases and J by 8 bases, and 10 bases separated the two germline ends. CDR3 protein: CASSYSGGEGYTF. The CDR3 DNA reads TGTGCCAGCAGTTACTCAGGAGGGGAGGGCTACACCTTC.

The chain recombines TRBV10-3 with TRBJ1-3; D is ambiguous. This CDR3 spans 14 amino acids. Trimming shortened V by 0 bases and J by 0 bases, and 3 bases separated the two germline ends. Germline CDR1 is ENHRY and CDR2 is SYGVKD. The CDR3 DNA sequence: TGTGCCATCAGTGAGTCGACCTCTGGAAACACCATATATTTT. This translates into CAISESTSGNTIYF.

Concerning this clonotype: A much more abundant neighbour one base away suggests this may be a read error. The chain recombines TRBV7-8 with TRBJ2-5, with 9 bases matching TRBD1. The CDR3 extends over 12 amino acids. Germline assignment: CDR1 SGHVS and CDR2 FQNEAQ. The CDR3: CANSLVTGQGNF. The CDR3 region has the DNA TGTGCCAACAGCTTAGTTACGGGACAGGGAAACTTC.

This clonotype was detected a few times. The rearrangement uses TRBV10-3 and TRBJ2-7, with D perhaps TRBD1 or TRBD2 (5 bases each). This CDR3 region has 16 residues. With 2 bases removed from V and 1 base from J, the gap between germline ends came to 15 bases. From germline, CDR1 is ENHRY and CDR2 SYGVKD. The DNA of the CDR3 is TGTGCCATCAGTGAGACAGGAACCACTAGTTCCTACGAGCAGTACGTC. Its protein product is CAISETGTTSSYEQYV.

The V gene is TRBV6-6, the J gene TRBJ1-1; 8 bases map to TRBD1. The length of the CDR3 is 18 residues. V was clipped by 5 bases and J by 3 bases; unmatched bases: 17. Germline values: CDR1 MNHNY, CDR2 SVGAGI (reference sequence). CDR3 DNA: TGTGCCAGCAGTCTTACCTCCAGTCCCGGGACAGGATACACTGAAGCTTTCTTT. Translating gives CASSLTSSPGTGYTEAFF.

The chain has TRBV28 and TRBJ1-5; tentative D call: TRBD1 (5 bases). The germline V and J ends were trimmed by 3 bases and 0 bases, with 18 bases remaining between them. The CDR3 runs to 18 residues. Germline V CDR1 and CDR2: MDHEN, SYDVKM. The CDR3 nucleotides are TGTGCCAGCAGTTTGGCGGTAGGGGCCCCCATTAGCAATCAGCCCCAGCATTTT. Translated: CASSLAVGAPISNQPQHF.

Only a few counts were recorded for this clonotype. This rearrangement joins TRBV6-1 to TRBJ1-1, with TRBD1 identical over 10 bases. The germline gives CDR1 MNHNS, CDR2 SASEGT. The CDR3 length is 20 residues. V was pared by 7 bases and J by 3 bases, with 23 bases of the junction left unmatched. This CDR3 is CASKVGEMVDRGPGDTEAFF. The CDR3 bases are TGTGCCAGCAAGGTTGGTGAAATGGTCGACAGGGGGCCTGGGGACACTGAAGCTTTCTTT.

This clonotype has just a few counts. Germline and junction disagree at one end, which may indicate a read error. The V gene is TRBV7-7, the J gene TRBJ2-1, with 9 nucleotides matching TRBD1. The CDR3 totals 18 residues. The germline gives CDR1 SSHAT, CDR2 FNYEAQ (reference sequence). CDR3 protein: CASSPIETGGYSYNEQFF. The CDR3 region has the DNA TGTGCTAGCAGCCCAATCGAGACAGGGGGTTACTCCTACAATGAGCAGTTCTTC.

This clonotype appeared a few times. The chain joins TRBV12-3 or TRBV12-4 to TRBJ2-1, with TRBD2 matching over 7 bases. The CDR3 consists of 12 residues. The V and J ends lost 4 bases and 9 bases, in that order; junction bases with no gene match: 3. As DNA, the CDR3 is TGTGCCAGCAGTTCGGGGGGATCTGAGCAGTTCTTC. It translates to CASSSGGSEQFF.

This clonotype has more than one count but fewer than ten. This chain connects TRBV7-9 to TRBJ2-1; 7 bases fit TRBD1. The CDR3 runs 18 residues. With 6 bases clipped from V and 4 bases from J, the junction kept 18 bases outside the gene matches. Germline assignment: CDR1 SEHNR and CDR2 FQNEAQ (reference sequence). CDR3 bases: TGTGCCAGCAGTTTTAAAGACAGGGACGTTCCCTTTTACAATGAGCAGTTCTTC. Protein: CASSFKDRDVPFYNEQFF.

This clonotype was counted only a few times. The genes are TRBV7-2 and TRBJ1-1; possible D gene TRBD1, 5 bases. V was cut by 5 bases and J by 5 bases, with 18 bases left in between. The CDR3 has 15 amino acids. Looked up from germline, CDR1 is SGHTA and CDR2 is FQGNSA. The CDR3 region has the DNA TGTGCCAGCAGCCCACCTCGGGGAGGGGCAACTGAAGCTTTCTTT. Residues: CASSPPRGGATEAFF.

The rearrangement uses TRBV5-5 and TRBJ2-7; 9 nucleotides line up with TRBD1. CDR3 length equals 17 residues. The V gene end was trimmed by 3 bases and the J gene end by 4 bases; junction bases not matched to a gene: 14. The V gene's germline CDR1 is SGHKS and CDR2 YYEKEE (reference sequence). Written as DNA, the CDR3 is TGTGCCAGCAGCTCCTCATACGCCGGGACAGGGAAATACGAGCAGTACTTC. Encoded protein: CASSSSYAGTGKYEQYF.

This clonotype has only a few counts. The V and J genes are TRBV7-9 and TRBJ2-7; no clear D. In germline, CDR1 is SEHNR, CDR2 FQNEAQ (reference sequence). Trimming took 0 bases from V and 5 from J, leaving 17 bases between them. There are 16 residues in the CDR3. Here the CDR3 reads CASSLASQVEGNEQYF. CDR3 coding DNA: TGTGCCAGCAGCTTAGCGAGCCAGGTGGAAGGGAACGAGCAGTACTTC.

The CDR3 coding sequence is TGTGCCAGCAGCGAGGGGGCTCCCAATGAAAAACTGTTTTTT. Translating it yields CASSEGAPNEKLFF. The V and J genes are TRBV12-3 or TRBV12-4 and TRBJ1-4; 7 bases fit TRBD1. J lost 5 bases, V lost 6 bases, and 6 bases had no gene match. The CDR3 runs 14 residues.

The J gene is TRBJ2-3, the V gene TRBV5-1, with 10 bases fitting TRBD1. Per the germline V gene, CDR1 is SGHRS and CDR2 is YFSETQ. The CDR3 is 15 amino acids. V shed 0 bases, J shed 4 bases, and the junction held 2 bases outside the gene matches. This CDR3 is CASSLETGGPDTQYF. The DNA of the CDR3 is TGCGCCAGCAGCTTGGAGACAGGGGGCCCAGATACGCAGTATTTT.

The J gene is TRBJ2-4, the V gene TRBV3-1; D assignment may be TRBD1 or TRBD2 (5 bases each). This CDR3 contains 13 residues. Trimming stripped 8 bases from V and 5 bases from J, with 13 bases between. CDR1 is LGHDT and CDR2 is YNNKEL in the germline V gene (reference sequence). CDR3 in DNA: TGTGCCAGCGTGGGACGGGGAGAAAACATTCAGTACTTC. Its protein product is CASVGRGENIQYF.

The V and J genes are TRBV7-8 and TRBJ1-5; D may be TRBD1 (6 bases). V was cut by 6 bases and J by 9 bases, with 15 bases left in between. The CDR3 is made up of 13 amino acids. Germline-derived CDR1 and CDR2 are SGHVS and FQNEAQ. The CDR3 spells CASSHRAGGPQHF. The CDR3 nucleotides are TGTGCCAGCAGTCACAGGGCCGGTGGGCCCCAGCATTTT.

This clonotype has only a few counts. The chain uses TRBV27 and TRBJ2-1; TRBD2 matches 11 bases. Germline CDR1 MNHEY, CDR2 SMNVEV (reference sequence). The ends lost 5 bases at V and 3 bases at J; junction bases unmatched: 6. CDR3 size: 16 residues. This chain's CDR3 is CASSPLAGALYNEQFF. The DNA of the CDR3 is TGTGCCAGCAGTCCACTAGCGGGGGCCCTCTACAATGAGCAGTTCTTC.

The V and J genes are TRBV27 and TRBJ2-7, with 10 bases aligning to TRBD1. J gave up 5 bases and V 6 bases, and 10 bases lay outside the gene matches. CDR1 MNHEY and CDR2 SMNVEV come from the germline V gene (reference sequence). CDR3 length: 15 residues. The chain's CDR3 is CASRVWGQGMNEQYF. The CDR3 nucleotides read TGTGCCAGCAGGGTTTGGGGACAGGGGATGAACGAGCAGTACTTC.

This chain uses TRBV14 with TRBJ1-1, with D perhaps TRBD1 (6 bases). The CDR3 runs to 15 residues. V lost 4 bases to trimming and J lost 4 bases, with 16 bases between them. The germline V gene has CDR1 SGHDN and CDR2 FVKESK. CDR3 loop: CASSLRGRGSTEAFF. The DNA for the CDR3 is TGTGCCAGCAGCCTTAGAGGCAGGGGTAGCACTGAAGCTTTCTTT.

The CDR3 region is CASSSEFDEQYF. The CDR3 DNA is TGTGCCAGCAGTAGCGAATTTGACGAGCAGTACTTC. V gene TRBV27 combines with J gene TRBJ2-7, with D unresolved. The ends were cut back, 5 bases at V and 5 bases at J, with 10 bases in the middle. The CDR3 is 12 amino acids. Germline V gene lookup returns CDR1 MNHEY and CDR2 SMNVEV (reference sequence).

This clonotype has more than one count but fewer than ten. The chain employs TRBV28 and TRBJ1-6; D gene ambiguous. There are 14 residues in the CDR3. Germline loops: CDR1 MDHEN, CDR2 SYDVKM. The V gene lost 2 bases and the J gene lost 9 bases, with 11 bases spanning the gap. The CDR3 protein is CASSLSGSGSPLHF. The CDR3 nucleotides are TGTGCCAGCAGTTTAAGTGGGAGCGGTTCACCCCTCCACTTT. Together with reference TRBV28 and TRBJ1-6, the CDR3 gives the full variable domain: DVKVTQSSRYLVKRTGEKVFLECVQDMDHENMFWYRQDPGLGLRLIYFSYDVKMKEKGDIPEGYSVSREKKERFSLILESASTNQTSMYLCASSLSGSGSPLHFGNGTRLTVT.

This chain connects TRBV15 to TRBJ2-1; a weak D match, TRBD2 (6 bases). This CDR3 region has 16 residues. Germline CDR1 reads LNHNV; CDR2 reads YYDKDF (reference sequence). The germline V and J ends were trimmed by 0 bases and 5 bases, with 14 bases remaining between them. Written as DNA, the CDR3 is TGTGCCACCAGCAGAGAAATAGCGGTCGGGAACAATGAGCAGTTCTTC. Encoded protein: CATSREIAVGNNEQFF.

CDR3 region: CASSRQAKRSHEQYF. Here the CDR3 DNA reads TGTGCCAGCAGCCGTCAAGCCAAGCGATCCCACGAGCAGTACTTC. The chain has TRBV3-1 and TRBJ2-7; no reliable D call. Germline-derived CDR1 and CDR2 are LGHDT and YNNKEL (reference sequence). The germline V and J ends were trimmed by 4 bases and 5 bases, with 18 bases remaining between them. This CDR3 region has 15 residues.

The chain joins TRBV19 to TRBJ1-6; 7 bases line up with TRBD1. There are 17 residues in the CDR3. V lost 5 bases, J lost 6 bases, and 13 bases stayed unmatched. The V gene's germline CDR1 is LNHDA and CDR2 SQIVND (reference sequence). This CDR3 is CASSFKTGVRGNSPLHF. Written as DNA, the CDR3 is TGTGCCAGTAGTTTTAAAACAGGGGTCCGGGGTAATTCACCCCTCCACTTT. Using reference TRBV19 and TRBJ1-6 for the parts outside the CDR3, the full variable domain is DGGITQSPKYLFRKEGQNVTLSCEQNLNHDAMYWYRQDPGQGLRLIYYSQIVNDFQKGDIAEGYSVSREKKESFPLTVTSAQKNPTAFYLCASSFKTGVRGNSPLHFGNGTRLTVT.